The 20 T cell receptor beta chains presented below share a single source sample, sequenced in a study of T-cell reconstitution after alpha-beta-depleted transplantation in children. Preparation of the TCRbeta library involved a method that used unique molecular identifiers. TCRdb itself ran the PCR reads through MiXCR, one entry per CDR3 protein. Altogether about 600,000 distinct CDR3 sequences are present, 10% to 15% being singletons, with the ten largest covering about 2%. This specimen consisted of PBMCs, mostly from graft donor cells, obtained 360 days after TCRalphabeta/CD19-depleted stem cell transplant. The receptor set was obtained from a male patient younger than 18 who had a stem cell transplant for acute myeloid leukemia, so the T cells may come from the graft donor.

This clonotype came up many times. V usage is TRBV7-2 and J usage is TRBJ2-5; TRBD2 agrees at 15 bases. Germline CDR1 SGHTA, CDR2 FQGNSA. J was trimmed by 3 bases and V by 7 bases; bases with no gene match: 6. This CDR3 contains 16 residues. The CDR3 coding sequence is TGTGCCAGCACCGGGACTAGCGGGAGGACGAAAGAGACCCAGTACTTC. Translation: CASTGTSGRTKETQYF.

The V call is TRBV28, the J call TRBJ2-2; 10 bases line up with TRBD2. Germline CDR1 MDHEN, CDR2 SYDVKM. After removal of 5 bases from V and 2 bases from J, the junction contained 8 bases not matched to a gene. There are 17 residues in the CDR3. In DNA, the CDR3 is TGTGCCAGCAGTATAAAAACTAGCGGGATTAACACCGGGGAGCTGTTTTTT. Its protein product is CASSIKTSGINTGELFF.

The rearrangement uses TRBV6-5 and TRBJ2-2; TRBD2 matches 10 bases. V lost 2 bases and J lost 7; bases outside the gene matches: 7. CDR3 length equals 16 residues. Per germline, CDR1 MNHEY and CDR2 SVGAGI. CDR3 nucleotides: TGTGCCAGCAGTTACGATCTAGCGGGAGAGGACGGGGAGCTGTTTTTT. Residues: CASSYDLAGEDGELFF.

The chain employs TRBV29-1 and TRBJ2-7; 7 bases are shared with TRBD1. Germline CDR1 and CDR2: SQVTM and ANQGSEA. The CDR3 extends over 13 amino acids. J lost 0 bases, V lost 6 bases, and 5 bases had no gene match. CDR3 sequence (DNA): TGCAGCGTGGGACAGCCGAGCTCCTACGAGCAGTACTTC. Translated, it gives CSVGQPSSYEQYF.

The gene calls are TRBV11-1 and TRBJ2-7; D is tentatively TRBD1 or TRBD2 (5 bases each). This CDR3 spans 18 amino acids. Trimming left V 1 base short and J 3 bases short, with 22 bases between. Germline lookup yields CDR1 SGHAT and CDR2 FQDESV (reference sequence). The CDR3, as DNA: TGTGCCAGCAGCTTAGGGGGGAGATCAGGGCTCCTTAACTACGAGCAGTACTTC. This codes for CASSLGGRSGLLNYEQYF.

This clonotype appeared many times. This chain joins TRBV29-1 and TRBJ2-5, with TRBD2 matching 9 bases. The germline V gene has CDR1 SQVTM and CDR2 ANQGSEA. The CDR3 consists of 13 residues. The V and J ends lost 6 bases and 3 bases, in that order; junction bases with no gene match: 5. The CDR3 reads CSVTAGGKETQYF. CDR3 coding DNA: TGCAGCGTGACTGCGGGGGGGAAAGAGACCCAGTACTTC.

This clonotype was observed at least ten times. The rearrangement uses TRBV12-3 or TRBV12-4 and TRBJ2-7; 7 nucleotides align to TRBD1. V was clipped by 6 bases and J by 4 bases; unmatched bases: 6. The CDR3 runs to 13 residues. Here the CDR3 reads CASRGQARYEQYF. For the CDR3, the DNA is TGTGCCAGCAGAGGACAGGCGAGGTACGAGCAGTACTTC.

Worth noting for this clonotype: An end of the junction differs from the germline gene, which may be a read error. The chain carries TRBV9 and TRBJ2-3, with a possible D match to TRBD2 (6 bases). CDR1 is SGDLS, CDR2 YYNGEE, per germline. CDR3 size: 14 residues. In DNA form, the CDR3 reads TGTGCCATCAGCCCCTCGGGGGTCACAGATACGCAGTATTTT. Its translation: CAISPSGVTDTQYF.

This clonotype was observed a handful of times. This chain links TRBV28 with TRBJ2-7, with D tentatively TRBD1 (5 bases). This CDR3 spans 14 amino acids. V shed 2 bases and J shed 0 bases, with 8 bases lying between them. Germline lookup yields CDR1 MDHEN and CDR2 SYDVKM. CDR3 nucleotide sequence: TGTGCCAGCAGTTTAATAGGGGACTCCTACGAGCAGTACTTC. This encodes CASSLIGDSYEQYF.

The V and J genes are TRBV28 and TRBJ1-5; the D is unclear. The germline V gene encodes CDR1 MDHEN and CDR2 SYDVKM. The CDR3 consists of 12 residues. V was pared by 6 bases and J by 2 bases, with 5 bases between. CDR3 protein: CASRRGNQPQHF. For the CDR3, the DNA is TGTGCCAGCAGGAGGGGCAATCAGCCCCAGCATTTT.

At least ten counts were recorded for this clonotype. The V gene is TRBV4-3, the J gene TRBJ2-3; D might be TRBD2 (5 bases). The CDR3 is 16 amino acids. Between the trimmed V and J ends, which lost 0 bases and 0 bases, there was a span of 10 bases. Germline CDR1 reads LGHNA; CDR2 reads YSLEER. This chain's CDR3 is CASSQDPGTSTDTQYF. CDR3 nucleotides: TGCGCCAGCAGCCAAGATCCGGGAACTAGCACAGATACGCAGTATTTT.

The chain combines TRBV3-1 with TRBJ1-6; weak D call: TRBD1 (5 bases). This CDR3 has 17 residues. V was pared by 5 bases and J by 7 bases, with 21 bases between. The germline V gene has CDR1 LGHDT and CDR2 YNNKEL (reference sequence). The CDR3 protein is CASSSKHLGQWNSPLHF. The CDR3 bases are TGTGCCAGCAGCTCAAAGCATCTCGGACAATGGAATTCACCCCTCCACTTT.

The J gene is TRBJ2-7, the V gene TRBV3-1; 9 bases are a match to TRBD2. V lost 4 bases, J lost 2 bases, and 18 bases stayed unmatched. The CDR3 spans 19 residues. Germline lookup yields CDR1 LGHDT and CDR2 YNNKEL (reference sequence). CDR3 protein: CASSRIARREGPRAYEQYF. The CDR3 DNA reads TGTGCCAGCAGCCGAATTGCGCGGCGGGAGGGCCCTCGAGCCTACGAGCAGTACTTC.

This clonotype has just a few counts. The rearrangement joins TRBV6-2 or TRBV6-3 to TRBJ1-5; D uncertain. Trimming left V 6 bases short and J 7 bases short, with 13 bases between. CDR3 length: 13 amino acids. The germline CDR1 and CDR2 sequences are MNHEY and SVGEGT. The CDR3 region has the DNA TGTGCCAGCAGACCTCCCGTGCCCCAGCCCCAGCATTTT. Translated, it gives CASRPPVPQPQHF.

The V call is TRBV7-9, the J call TRBJ1-3; tentatively, D is TRBD1 (6 bases). The CDR3 spans 16 residues. V lost 3 bases and J lost 0, with 12 bases in between. Germline CDR1 is SEHNR and CDR2 is FQNEAQ (reference sequence). CDR3 DNA: TGTGCCAGCAGCTTGGACGGACAGCTCTCTGGAAACACCATATATTTT. It codes for CASSLDGQLSGNTIYF.

The rearrangement links TRBV7-2 to TRBJ2-4, with D perhaps matching TRBD1 (5 bases). Germline V CDR1 and CDR2: SGHTA, FQGNSA. V was trimmed by 4 bases and J by 6 bases, leaving 10 bases between them. The CDR3 sequence is 13 residues long. The CDR3 coding sequence is TGTGCCAGCAGCTCTCAGGGCGGAAACATTCAGTACTTC. This translates into CASSSQGGNIQYF.

The genes are TRBV10-3 and TRBJ2-2; 9 nucleotides align to TRBD2. The ends lost 3 bases at V and 4 bases at J; junction bases unmatched: 18. CDR3 length equals 20 residues. Germline values: CDR1 ENHRY, CDR2 SYGVKD. CDR3 in DNA: TGTGCCATCAGTGATTCGAGGCAGCGGGAGGTTTTGTTAGGCACCGGGGAGCTGTTTTTT. Protein: CAISDSRQREVLLGTGELFF.

V is TRBV19 and J is TRBJ2-1; 11 nucleotides align to TRBD1. This CDR3 region has 15 residues. Germline trimming cut 5 bases from V and 9 bases from J; bases unmatched to any gene: 9. From germline, CDR1 is LNHDA and CDR2 SQIVND (reference sequence). The CDR3 DNA sequence: TGTGCCAGTAGTTTGGGACAGGGGGTCGACGTTGAGCAGTTCTTC. This encodes CASSLGQGVDVEQFF.

The genes are TRBV28 and TRBJ2-7; D possibly corresponds to TRBD2 (6 bases). CDR3 length: 13 residues. The V gene lost 7 bases and the J gene lost 2 bases, with 12 bases spanning the gap. CDR1 and CDR2 from the germline V gene are MDHEN and SYDVKM. CDR3 DNA: TGTGCCAGCACTGTAGCGGTGACCTACGAGCAGTACTTC. This encodes CASTVAVTYEQYF.

V is TRBV21-1 and J is TRBJ2-2; the table names TRBD1, a call not compared with the DNA. TRBV21-1 is reported as a pseudogene. This CDR3 has 17 residues. The CDR3 loop reads CASSPTQATGNTGELFF. For the CDR3, the DNA is TGTGCCAGCAGCCCCACCCAAGCCACAGGGAACACCGGGGAGCTGTTTTTT.